The next 13 T cell receptor beta chains were all read from a single sample in a study of blood T cell repertoires in COVID-19. Method: immunoSEQ multiplex PCR; TCRdb's copy keeps in-frame clones and lacks some. The sample lists around 150,000 clones, approximately 87% seen once, with roughly 2.5% in the top ten. Sequencing was done on a sample of peripheral blood. These receptors were taken from a man in his forties or fifties with active COVID-19.

This clone was recorded only once. The chain combines TRBV21-1 with TRBJ2-4; TRBD1 is the table's D call and was not checked against the DNA. TRBV21-1 constitutes a pseudogene. This CDR3 has 15 residues. DNA of the CDR3: TGTGCCAGCAGCAAAATGGACAGGAGCACCCACATTCAGTACTTC. Its translation: CASSKMDRSTHIQYF.

This rearrangement joins TRBV5-1 to TRBJ1-1, with a tentative D call TRBD1 (6 bases). V shed 4 bases and J shed 4 bases, with 17 bases lying between them. There are 15 residues in the CDR3. Germline loops: CDR1 SGHRS, CDR2 YFSETQ. The CDR3 spells CASSAEGGRGTEAFF. In DNA form, the CDR3 reads TGCGCCAGCAGCGCAGAGGGGGGGCGGGGCACTGAAGCTTTCTTT. The complete variable domain, with remaining parts taken from reference TRBV5-1 and TRBJ1-1, reads KAGVTQTPRYLIKTRGQQVTLSCSPISGHRSVSWYQQTPGQGLQFLFEYFSETQRNKGNFPGRFSGRQFSNSRSEMNVSTLELGDSALYLCASSAEGGRGTEAFFGQGTRLTVV.

This clone was observed a few times. Sequence at one end of the junction differs from germline and may be a read error. The gene calls are TRBV15 and TRBJ1-1, with D perhaps TRBD1 (6 bases). The CDR3 has 12 residues. Looked up from germline, CDR1 is LNHNV and CDR2 is YYDKDF (reference sequence). The CDR3 DNA is TGTGCCACCAGCAACCGGGACACCGAAGCTTTCTTT. It yields the protein CATSNRDTEAFF.

This chain connects TRBV7-8 to TRBJ2-3; 7 bases map to TRBD2. CDR1 is SGHVS and CDR2 is FQNEAQ in the germline V gene. Germline trimming cut 1 base from V and 8 bases from J; bases unmatched to any gene: 6. This CDR3 has 14 residues. CDR3 nucleotide sequence: TGTGCCAGCAGCTTAGAGGGAGGGGATCGTACGCAGTATTTT. Translation gives CASSLEGGDRTQYF. The full variable domain, completed using reference TRBV7-8 and TRBJ2-3, is GAGVSQSPRYKVAKRGQDVALRCDPISGHVSLFWYQQALGQGPEFLTYFQNEAQLDKSGLPSDRFFAERPEGSVSTLKIQRTQQEDSAVYLCASSLEGGDRTQYFGPGTRLTVL.

The V gene is TRBV16, the J gene TRBJ2-5, with D unclear. Trimming removed 1 base from V and 2 bases from J, with 14 bases in between. Germline loops: CDR1 KGHSY, CDR2 FQNENV. The CDR3 sequence is 16 residues long. The CDR3 is CASSQFSLGRQETQYF. In nucleotides, the CDR3 is TGTGCCAGCAGCCAATTTTCCCTTGGCAGGCAAGAGACCCAGTACTTC.

The chain is built from TRBV9 and TRBJ2-4, with 7 nucleotides matching TRBD2. The CDR3 totals 14 residues. CDR1 and CDR2 from the germline V gene are SGDLS and YYNGEE. Unmatched junction bases numbered 4, after V lost 0 bases and J lost 7 bases. CDR3 nucleotides: TGTGCCAGCAGCGTAGAAGGGGAGGGTAACATTCAGTACTTC. This encodes CASSVEGEGNIQYF.

The chain carries TRBV6-5 and TRBJ1-5; D might be TRBD1 (5 bases). The CDR3 loop spans 15 amino acids. From germline, CDR1 is MNHEY and CDR2 SVGAGI. V lost 6 bases, J lost 0 bases, and 12 bases lay in between. DNA for the CDR3: TGTGCCAGCAGACCTTCTGGGGCTAGCAATCAGCCCCAGCATTTT. Its translation: CASRPSGASNQPQHF.

This chain joins TRBV27 and TRBJ1-1; TRBD1 agrees at 8 bases. Unmatched junction bases numbered 2, after V lost 3 bases and J lost 11 bases. The CDR3 runs to 11 residues. Germline loops: CDR1 MNHEY, CDR2 SMNVEV (reference sequence). CDR3 coding DNA: TGTGCCAGCAGTTTTCAGGGGGCGGCTTTCTTT. Protein sequence: CASSFQGAAFF.

This sequence joins TRBV6-5 and TRBJ2-2; TRBD2 is a possible D gene (5 bases). Per the germline V gene, CDR1 is MNHEY and CDR2 is SVGAGI. Trimming removed 0 bases at V and 4 bases at J, with 12 bases between. The CDR3 consists of 16 residues. The CDR3 coding sequence is TGTGCCAGCAGTTACTCGCCGGGGTTCCCCACCGGGGAGCTGTTTTTT. Translation: CASSYSPGFPTGELFF.

This clone was detected once. The gene calls are TRBV5-1 and TRBJ2-3; the match to TRBD2 covers 7 bases. The germline gives CDR1 SGHRS, CDR2 YFSETQ. V was pared by 6 bases and J by 2 bases, with 9 bases of the junction left unmatched. This CDR3 is built from 15 residues. The DNA for the CDR3 is TGCGCCAGCAACAACCCGGCGGGGGACACAGATACGCAGTATTTT. Encoded protein: CASNNPAGDTDTQYF.

In its sample, this clone was seen a few times. The rearrangement joins TRBV30 to TRBJ2-7; TRBD2 matches 11 bases. V was clipped by 3 bases and J by 11 bases; unmatched bases: 9. The CDR3 consists of 13 residues. Germline V gene lookup returns CDR1 GTSNPN and CDR2 SVGIG (reference sequence). This chain's CDR3 is CAWRRASGGNEYF. CDR3 sequence (DNA): TGTGCCTGGAGAAGGGCTAGCGGGGGGAACGAGTACTTC.

This clone was seen a few times. The chain joins TRBV30 to TRBJ1-5; D uncertain. Per germline, CDR1 GTSNPN and CDR2 SVGIG (reference sequence). This CDR3 spans 14 amino acids. Trimming cost V 2 bases and J 4 bases, with 12 bases left between them. The CDR3 sequence is CAWSPSIRNQPQHF. The CDR3 DNA follows: TGTGCCTGGAGTCCCTCGATCAGGAATCAGCCCCAGCATTTT. Full variable domain (rest looked up from reference TRBV30 and TRBJ1-5): SQTIHQWPATLVQPVGSPLSLECTVEGTSNPNLYWYRQAAGRGLQLLFYSVGIGQISSEVPQNLSASRPQDRQFILSSKKLLLSDSGFYLCAWSPSIRNQPQHFGDGTRLSIL.

The V call is TRBV19, the J call TRBJ2-6; 7 nucleotides match TRBD1. Trimming removed 5 bases from V and 0 bases from J; junction bases left unmatched: 10. CDR3 length equals 18 residues. Germline V gene sequence: CDR1 LNHDA, CDR2 SQIVND (reference sequence). CDR3 sequence: CASSEDRATSSGANVLTF. The CDR3 nucleotides read TGTGCCAGTAGTGAAGACAGGGCCACGAGCTCTGGGGCCAACGTCCTGACTTTC.